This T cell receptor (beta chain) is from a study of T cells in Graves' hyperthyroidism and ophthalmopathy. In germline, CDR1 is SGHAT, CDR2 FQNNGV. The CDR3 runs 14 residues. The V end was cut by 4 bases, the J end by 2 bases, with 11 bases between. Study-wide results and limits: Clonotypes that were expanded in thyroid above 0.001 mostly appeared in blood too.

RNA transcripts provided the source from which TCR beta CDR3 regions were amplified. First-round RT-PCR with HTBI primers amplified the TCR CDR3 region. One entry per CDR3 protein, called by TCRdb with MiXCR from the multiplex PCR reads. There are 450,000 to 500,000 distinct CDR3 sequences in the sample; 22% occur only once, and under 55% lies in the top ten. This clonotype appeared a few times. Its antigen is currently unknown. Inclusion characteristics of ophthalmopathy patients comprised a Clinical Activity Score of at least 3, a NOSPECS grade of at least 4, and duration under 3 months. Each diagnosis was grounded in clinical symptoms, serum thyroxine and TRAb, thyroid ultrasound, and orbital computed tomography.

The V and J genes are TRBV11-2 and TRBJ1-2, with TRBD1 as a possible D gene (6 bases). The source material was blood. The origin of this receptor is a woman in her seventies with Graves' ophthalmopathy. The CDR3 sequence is CASSYIGQNYGYTF. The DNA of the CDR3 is TGTGCCAGCAGCTATATCGGACAGAACTATGGCTACACCTTC.